These 24 T cell receptor beta chains were sequenced from one sample in a study of sequential checkpoint blockade in melanoma (dated by TCRdb to about 2019). The label giving this sample's treatment or condition can be read as: randomized to nivolumab then ipilimumab (arm A) or the reverse (arm B). Libraries were constructed by the immunoSEQ multiplex PCR assay. TCRdb mirrors the immuneACCESS table, restricted to in-frame sequences. Some clones are absent from its copies; in checked studies, under half trace to an unresolved V gene, and the reason for the others is unknown. The sample table contains about 13,000 clones; only one count was recorded for roughly 78% of them. The ten largest clones represent around 28% of the sample. The sample here was CD8+ T cells sorted from blood (inferred from file names), taken from a patient given nivolumab and ipilimumab in sequence. These TCRs come from a human donor with melanoma.

CDR3 DNA: TGCGCCAGCAGCCCCGGGCCCCCAGACAGGGGGAAGTACAATGAGCAGTTCTTC. Its protein product is CASSPGPPDRGKYNEQFF. This chain connects TRBV5-1 to TRBJ2-1; 9 bases map to TRBD1. This CDR3 is 18 amino acids long. V shed 4 bases, J shed 4 bases, and the junction held 15 bases outside the gene matches. Germline V lookup: CDR1 SGHRS, CDR2 YFSETQ.

This chain joins TRBV23-1 and TRBJ2-7; 7 bases map to TRBD1. TRBV23-1 is assigned to the ORF class and has an uncertain function. The V gene end was trimmed by 9 bases and the J gene end by 6 bases; junction bases not matched to a gene: 26. The CDR3 is 18 amino acids. Written as DNA, the CDR3 is TGCGCCAGGGGTAAGGTGTTTAGGGGGCATTGGGTCCTATGCGAGCAGTACTTC. This sequence encodes CARGKVFRGHWVLCEQYF.

V is TRBV30 and J is TRBJ2-7, with a possible D match to TRBD1 (5 bases). This CDR3 has 14 amino acids. V lost 0 bases to trimming and J lost 5 bases, with 14 bases between them. Germline V gene sequence: CDR1 GTSNPN, CDR2 SVGIG (reference sequence). The CDR3 DNA follows: TGTGCCTGGAGTGTACCAGGGTATTCCCACGAGCAGTACTTC. Translation: CAWSVPGYSHEQYF.

This clone was observed a few times. This chain joins TRBV19 and TRBJ2-7; possibly TRBD2 for D (5 bases). V lost 4 bases and J lost 0, with 13 bases in between. The CDR3 loop spans 15 amino acids. The germline gives CDR1 LNHDA, CDR2 SQIVND (reference sequence). This CDR3 is CASSNAPGSSYEQYF. The CDR3 DNA is TGTGCCAGTAGTAATGCACCGGGGAGCTCCTACGAGCAGTACTTC.

For the CDR3, the DNA is TGCGCCAGCAGCTCACAGGGACAGGCTAACTATGGCTACACCTTC. Its translation is CASSSQGQANYGYTF. The chain couples TRBV5-1 to TRBJ1-2, with 8 bases matching TRBD1. V lost 3 bases to trimming and J lost 0 bases; unmatched junction nucleotides: 4. CDR1 and CDR2 from the germline V gene are SGHRS and YFSETQ. The CDR3 is made up of 15 amino acids. Using reference TRBV5-1 and TRBJ1-2 for the parts outside the CDR3, the full variable domain is KAGVTQTPRYLIKTRGQQVTLSCSPISGHRSVSWYQQTPGQGLQFLFEYFSETQRNKGNFPGRFSGRQFSNSRSEMNVSTLELGDSALYLCASSSQGQANYGYTFGSGTRLTVV.

CDR3 in amino acids: CSVLIVAGGMTLETQYF. Written as DNA, the CDR3 is TGCAGCGTCCTTATCGTAGCGGGAGGGATGACTTTGGAGACCCAGTACTTC. The chain links TRBV29-1 to TRBJ2-5, with TRBD2 identical over 11 bases. Germline CDR1 and CDR2: SQVTM and ANQGSEA. There are 17 residues in the CDR3. V gave up 6 bases and J gave up 5 bases; unmatched junction bases: 17.

The chain uses TRBV27 and TRBJ2-7; 11 bases align to TRBD1. With 6 bases clipped from V and 1 base from J, the junction kept 2 bases outside the gene matches. There are 14 residues in the CDR3. Germline CDR1 reads MNHEY; CDR2 reads SMNVEV (reference sequence). CDR3 in amino acids: CASRDRGLSYEQYF. Here the CDR3 DNA reads TGTGCCAGCAGGGACAGGGGGCTTTCCTACGAGCAGTACTTC.

This rearrangement joins TRBV5-6 to TRBJ2-4; 10 bases agree with TRBD2. The CDR3 loop spans 16 amino acids. Trimming cost V 4 bases and J 5 bases; bases outside gene matches: 9. Germline assignment: CDR1 SGHDT and CDR2 YYEEEE. The CDR3 sequence is CASSPQGGLAQNIQYF. In DNA form, the CDR3 reads TGTGCCAGCAGCCCCCAGGGGGGACTAGCGCAAAACATTCAGTACTTC.

J is TRBJ1-1 and V is TRBV19, with 9 positions matching TRBD1. Trimming at V came to 5 bases and at J to 9 bases, leaving 10 bases not matched to a gene. The CDR3 has 14 amino acids. CDR1 LNHDA and CDR2 SQIVND come from the germline V gene (reference sequence). The CDR3 bases are TGTGCCAGTAGTCGTATGAGACAGGGGGAAAAAGCTTTCTTT. Its protein is CASSRMRQGEKAFF.

The CDR3 DNA is TGTGCCAGCAGCGTACGGGGGGCGGCCTACAATGAGCAGTTCTTC. Its translation is CASSVRGAAYNEQFF. J is TRBJ2-1 and V is TRBV9; a weak D match, TRBD2 (7 bases). The CDR3 has 15 residues. Germline loops: CDR1 SGDLS, CDR2 YYNGEE. Trimming pared 1 base from V and 2 bases from J, leaving 10 bases between.

The chain uses TRBV15 and TRBJ1-5, with D unclear. Trimming removed 3 bases from V and 5 bases from J, with 11 bases in between. The CDR3 is 14 amino acids. CDR1 and CDR2 (germline): LNHNV, YYDKDF (reference sequence). The CDR3 DNA reads TGTGCCACCAGCAGGGGAGGGCTAGATCAGCCCCAGCATTTT. It codes for CATSRGGLDQPQHF.

The chain carries TRBV4-2 and TRBJ1-6; 10 nucleotides line up with TRBD1. J was trimmed by 7 bases and V by 4 bases; bases with no gene match: 1. The CDR3 is 14 residues long. CDR1 and CDR2 from the germline V gene are LGHNA and YNFKEQ. CDR3 loop: CASSLDRGNSPLHF. CDR3 nucleotide sequence: TGTGCCAGCAGCCTGGACAGGGGGAATTCACCCCTCCACTTT.

With respect to this clone: The sample has other DNA sequences that encode this CDR3 too. The J gene is TRBJ2-7, the V gene TRBV13; D may be TRBD2 (5 bases). There are 14 residues in the CDR3. V was clipped by 3 bases and J by 3 bases, with 12 bases between them. The germline V gene has CDR1 PRHDT and CDR2 FYEKMQ (reference sequence). CDR3 sequence (DNA): TGTGCCAGCAGCTTGGGCCGAGGGAACTACGAGCAGTACTTC. Its translation is CASSLGRGNYEQYF.

The CDR3 DNA is TGTGCCAGCAGCCCGTGGAGCGGGAGCGTGGACGAGCAGTACTTC. Amino acids: CASSPWSGSVDEQYF. This chain connects TRBV7-8 to TRBJ2-7; 8 nucleotides line up with TRBD2. The CDR3 is made up of 15 amino acids. The ends lost 5 bases at V and 5 bases at J; junction bases unmatched: 11. The germline V gene has CDR1 SGHVS and CDR2 FQNEAQ.

This chain uses TRBV4-1 with TRBJ2-3; 9 bases are shared with TRBD2. Trimming at V came to 4 bases and at J to 3 bases, leaving 5 bases not matched to a gene. The germline CDR1 and CDR2 sequences are MGHRA and YSYEKL. The CDR3 contains 15 residues. Here the CDR3 reads CASSPSSGKTDTQYF. CDR3 coding DNA: TGCGCCAGCAGCCCTTCTAGCGGGAAGACAGATACGCAGTATTTT.

V gene TRBV9 combines with J gene TRBJ2-1; D might be TRBD1 (5 bases). V was trimmed by 3 bases and J by 8 bases, leaving 15 bases between them. CDR3 length: 14 residues. The germline V gene has CDR1 SGDLS and CDR2 YYNGEE. CDR3 nucleotide sequence: TGTGCCAGCAGCGAAAGAAGGGGAACGGATGAGCAGTTCTTC. Protein sequence: CASSERRGTDEQFF.

The chain employs TRBV6-5 and TRBJ1-1; D gene unclear. Germline CDR1 reads MNHEY; CDR2 reads SVGAGI. The V end lost 0 bases, the J end lost 6 bases, and 11 bases lay between the germline ends. The CDR3 covers 14 residues. DNA of the CDR3: TGTGCCAGCAGTTACTCGATTCCGGGATCTGAAGCTTTCTTT. It specifies CASSYSIPGSEAFF.

The V and J genes are TRBV9 and TRBJ1-3, with 7 nucleotides matching TRBD1. Germline V lookup: CDR1 SGDLS, CDR2 YYNGEE. The CDR3 contains 16 residues. After removal of 0 bases from V and 1 base from J, the junction contained 4 bases not matched to a gene. The CDR3 sequence is CASSVDGTDSGNTIYF. The CDR3 bases are TGTGCCAGCAGCGTAGACGGGACAGATTCTGGAAACACCATATATTTT.

The chain couples TRBV7-9 to TRBJ1-3; D unclear. From germline, CDR1 is SEHNR and CDR2 FQNEAQ (reference sequence). V was clipped by 6 bases and J by 0 bases, with 12 bases between them. The CDR3 length is 15 residues. The CDR3 DNA is TGTGCCAGCAGTGTCGGGGTCAGCTCTGGAAACACCATATATTTT. It translates to CASSVGVSSGNTIYF.

This clone was recorded a few times. The V call is TRBV4-3, the J call TRBJ2-2, with no clear D. V shed 0 bases and J shed 7 bases, with 18 bases lying between them. CDR3 length equals 17 residues. The germline V gene has CDR1 LGHNA and CDR2 YSLEER. CDR3 in amino acids: CASSQEYIYSGFGELFF. The CDR3 nucleotides read TGCGCCAGCAGCCAAGAGTACATTTATTCTGGCTTCGGGGAGCTGTTTTTT.

The rearrangement links TRBV14 to TRBJ2-7, with 10 bases fitting TRBD1. V gave up 1 base and J gave up 0 bases; unmatched junction bases: 9. Germline V gene lookup returns CDR1 SGHDN and CDR2 FVKESK. This CDR3 contains 18 residues. CDR3 protein: CASSQGTGGYSSSYEQYF. The DNA of the CDR3 is TGTGCCAGCAGCCAAGGGACAGGGGGATACTCAAGCTCCTACGAGCAGTACTTC.

The V gene is TRBV11-2, the J gene TRBJ2-7; TRBD2 agrees at 8 bases. V shed 1 base, J shed 0 bases, and the junction held 2 bases outside the gene matches. The CDR3 loop spans 15 amino acids. In germline, CDR1 is SGHAT, CDR2 FQNNGV. The CDR3 spells CASSLAGGDSYEQYF. CDR3 nucleotides: TGTGCCAGCAGCTTAGCGGGGGGGGACTCCTACGAGCAGTACTTC.

The chain recombines TRBV7-3 with TRBJ2-3; possibly TRBD2 for D (5 bases). This CDR3 region has 16 residues. With 3 bases removed from V and 0 bases from J, the gap between germline ends came to 13 bases. Per germline, CDR1 SGHTA and CDR2 FQGTGA. In nucleotides, the CDR3 is TGTGCCAGCAGCTTCAGGACTTCTGGGAGCACAGATACGCAGTATTTT. This translates into CASSFRTSGSTDTQYF.

CDR3: CASSSTSNQPQHF. As DNA, the CDR3 is TGTGCCAGCAGCTCAACAAGCAATCAGCCCCAGCATTTT. The J gene is TRBJ1-5, the V gene TRBV7-6; D not resolved. The germline CDR1 and CDR2 sequences are SGHVS and FNYEAQ. Deletions cut 4 bases from V and 1 base from J, with 5 bases between. This CDR3 spans 13 amino acids.